Listed below are T cell receptor beta chains from one sample, sequenced in a study of blood T cells in healthy people across ages. TCRdb re-derived calls from the 5' RACE reads in MiXCR, one entry per CDR3 protein. Here the sample spans around 650,000 distinct CDR3 sequences, 32% being singletons. Sample: blood. These receptors originate from a woman aged 80 or older in good health. CDR3s include the opening cysteine and the closing phenylalanine or tryptophan. The D gene is left open where the match is weak. A row's size may be missing; if present it is once, few, many or a size class.

D,V,J,size,DNA,CDR3
-,TRBV12-3/TRBV12-4,TRBJ2-5,many,TGTGCCAGCAGTCTCGGGGGTATACTTCAAGAGACCCAGTACTTC,CASSLGGILQETQYF
-,TRBV10-3,TRBJ1-6,many,TGTGCCATCAGTGAGGGAACAGGGAATTCACCCCTCCACTTT,CAISEGTGNSPLHF
TRBD2,TRBV5-1,TRBJ2-1,-,TGCGCCAGCAGCTTGGCCCCAACTAGCGGGGGGGTCGCGCAGTTCTTC,CASSLAPTSGGVAQFF
-,TRBV6-5,TRBJ1-2,many,TGTGCCAGCAGTTACTCCCCAAAACGTCTATACTATGGCTACACCTTC,CASSYSPKRLYYGYTF
TRBD2,TRBV19,TRBJ2-1,-,TGTGCCAGTAGTGTAGCGGGGTACTCGGACAATGAGCAGTTCTTC,CASSVAGYSDNEQFF
-,TRBV12-3/TRBV12-4,TRBJ2-1,many,TGTGCCAGCAGTCCCCGTCGTGATGCGCAGTTCTTC,CASSPRRDAQFF
-,TRBV11-2,TRBJ2-7,many,TGTGCCAGCAGCTCCCTTCGGTCCTACGAGCAGTACTTC,CASSSLRSYEQYF
-,TRBV12-3/TRBV12-4,TRBJ2-3,many,TGTGCCAGCAGTTTTGTGGGGGGCCCCACAGATACGCAGTATTTT,CASSFVGGPTDTQYF
-,TRBV6-5,TRBJ1-5,many,TGTGCCAGCAGTTACTCTATAGGGCAGGGTCAGCCCCAGCATTTT,CASSYSIGQGQPQHF
-,TRBV5-1,TRBJ1-2,-,TGCGCCAGCAGCTTGGCCAACCGATCGGACGGCCTTTCAATTCTAACCTATGGCTACACCTTC,CASSLANRSDGLSILTYGYTF
-,TRBV7-2,TRBJ2-2,few,TGTGCCAGCAGCTCGGACAAGTCGAACACCGGGGAGCTGTTTTTT,CASSSDKSNTGELFF
-,TRBV7-2,TRBJ1-4,many,TGTGCCAGCAGCTCGTCCGGGGAAAGGAATGAAAAACTGTTTTTT,CASSSSGERNEKLFF
-,TRBV5-1,TRBJ2-5,many,TGCGCCAGCAGCTTGGGACCGCAAGAGACCCAGTACTTC,CASSLGPQETQYF
-,TRBV4-3,TRBJ1-1,few,TGCGCCAGCAGCCAATCGGCAAACAGGGAGAACACTGAAGCTTTCTTT,CASSQSANRENTEAFF
-,TRBV10-2,TRBJ2-3,-,TGCGCCAGCAGTGAGGACGGGACGTGGGATACGCAGTATTTT,CASSEDGTWDTQYF
-,TRBV18,TRBJ1-1,many,TGTGCCAGCTCACTTACAACGAACACTGAAGCTTTCTTT,CASSLTTNTEAFF
-,TRBV9,TRBJ1-1,-,TGTGCCAGCAGCGTAGGTCCGGGGCGGGGCACTGAAGCTTTCTTT,CASSVGPGRGTEAFF
-,TRBV2,TRBJ2-7,many,TGTGCCAGCAGTGTGGTAAGGGGATCCTACGAGCAGTACTTC,CASSVVRGSYEQYF
-,TRBV20-1,TRBJ2-5,-,TGCAGTGCTAGGGGCATCCCAGAGACCCAGTACTTC,CSARGIPETQYF
-,TRBV12-3/TRBV12-4,TRBJ1-1,many,TGTGCCAGCAGTTTAGGTAGCCAAATGAACACTGAAGCTTTCTTT,CASSLGSQMNTEAFF
-,TRBV27,TRBJ1-1,few,TGTGCCAGCAGTTTTTACGGTGAAGCTTTCTTT,CASSFYGEAFF
-,TRBV20-1,TRBJ2-7,many,TGCAGTGCTAGGCCTAGCTCCTACGAGCAGTACTTC,CSARPSSYEQYF
-,TRBV7-9,TRBJ1-6,-,TGTGCCAGCAGCTTAGGCTGGACAGTATCACCCCTCCACTTT,CASSLGWTVSPLHF
-,TRBV15,TRBJ1-5,many,TGTGCCACCAGCAGACCCGATCTGCAGCCCCAGCATTTT,CATSRPDLQPQHF
-,TRBV24-1,TRBJ2-2,-,TGTGCCACCAGTCCCGCTAGGGACACCGGGGAGCTGTTTTTT,CATSPARDTGELFF
-,TRBV20-1,TRBJ2-7,many,TGCAGTGCTCGGGGGCGGGACTACGAGCAGTACTTC,CSARGRDYEQYF
-,TRBV4-1,TRBJ1-5,-,TGCGCCAGCAGCCAAGCAGAGGCTAGCAATCAGCCCCAGCATTTT,CASSQAEASNQPQHF
-,TRBV15,TRBJ2-3,many,TGTGCCACCAGCAGAGGGGATCCAGACACAGATACGCAGTATTTT,CATSRGDPDTDTQYF
TRBD1,TRBV7-3,TRBJ2-7,-,TGTGCCAGCAGCTTACGCTTATGGGAAGGGGGCTTCTACGAGCAGTACTTC,CASSLRLWEGGFYEQYF
-,TRBV2,TRBJ2-1,many,TGTGCCAGCAGTGTTTCCTACAATGAGCAGTTCTTC,CASSVSYNEQFF
TRBD1,TRBV4-1,TRBJ1-1,-,TGCGCCAGCAGCCCGGGACAGGGGGCCGGTTGGACTGAAGCTTTCTTT,CASSPGQGAGWTEAFF
-,TRBV28,TRBJ2-1,-,TGTGCCAGCAGTTTACGGGGAATGGATGGGAATGAGCAGTTCTTC,CASSLRGMDGNEQFF
-,TRBV20-1,TRBJ1-1,-,TGCAGTGCTAGAAACAACACTGAAGCTTTCTTT,CSARNNTEAFF
-,TRBV7-3,TRBJ1-5,once,TGTGCCAGCAGCCCAAATCACAGGAGAAATCAGCCCCAGCATTTT,CASSPNHRRNQPQHF